The 14 T cell receptor beta chains listed next were all sequenced from one sample in a study of cytotoxic CD8 clonotypes in ibrutinib-treated CLL. Clones were sequenced by immunoSEQ multiplex PCR, and TCRdb holds only the in-frame ones, with some missing. The table shows about 25,000 clones, with less than 80% occurring only once. The sample consisted of PBMCs, taken before ibrutinib treatment. The receptors originated from a human donor with chronic lymphocytic leukemia.

This chain connects TRBV4-1 to TRBJ2-3; D may correspond to TRBD1 or TRBD2 (5 bases each). Germline V gene lookup returns CDR1 MGHRA and CDR2 YSYEKL. This CDR3 is built from 15 residues. V lost 4 bases to trimming and J lost 6 bases, with 17 bases between them. CDR3 sequence reads: CASSRLGLPGDTQYF. The DNA for the CDR3 is TGCGCCAGCAGCCGCCTAGGACTTCCAGGGGATACGCAGTATTTT.

V gene TRBV5-4 combines with J gene TRBJ1-2; D may be TRBD1 (5 bases). Trimming pared 3 bases from V and 7 bases from J, leaving 16 bases between. The CDR3 is 14 amino acids. The germline gives CDR1 SGHNT, CDR2 YYREEE (reference sequence). CDR3 DNA: TGTGCCAGCAGCTCGCCTACTCAGGGCGTTGGCTACACCTTC. Its protein product is CASSSPTQGVGYTF. Combining the CDR3 with reference TRBV5-4 and TRBJ1-2 gives the whole variable domain ETGVTQSPTHLIKTRGQQVTLRCSSQSGHNTVSWYQQALGQGPQFIFQYYREEENGRGNFPPRFSGLQFPNYSSELNVNALELDDSALYLCASSSPTQGVGYTFGSGTRLTVV.

The chain joins TRBV9 to TRBJ1-3; 7 bases line up with TRBD1. Unmatched junction bases numbered 3, after V lost 0 bases and J lost 0 bases. Germline loops: CDR1 SGDLS, CDR2 YYNGEE. The CDR3 loop spans 16 amino acids. The CDR3 nucleotides read TGTGCCAGCAGCGTAGGAGGGACAGACTCTGGAAACACCATATATTTT. Its translation is CASSVGGTDSGNTIYF.

The rearrangement uses TRBV10-3 and TRBJ1-5, with D possibly matching TRBD1 (6 bases). The V gene lost 4 bases and the J gene lost 5 bases, with 12 bases spanning the gap. The V gene's germline CDR1 is ENHRY and CDR2 SYGVKD. The CDR3 length is 14 residues. This chain's CDR3 is CAISGTEGDQPQHF. DNA of the CDR3: TGTGCCATCAGTGGGACGGAGGGGGATCAGCCCCAGCATTTT.

The chain carries TRBV6-6 and TRBJ2-5; D remains unclear. CDR1 MNHNY and CDR2 SVGAGI come from the germline V gene (reference sequence). V gave up 7 bases and J gave up 1 base, with 7 bases separating them. This CDR3 spans 12 amino acids. The DNA for the CDR3 is TGTGCCAGCAAACGGTCCCAAGAGACCCAGTACTTC. This encodes CASKRSQETQYF.

V gene TRBV7-9 combines with J gene TRBJ2-4, with TRBD2 as a possible D gene (6 bases). Trimming removed 5 bases from V and 9 bases from J, with 17 bases in between. The CDR3 loop spans 14 amino acids. Germline V gene sequence: CDR1 SEHNR, CDR2 FQNEAQ (reference sequence). CDR3 in amino acids: CASSPRRLGGIQYF. CDR3 sequence (DNA): TGTGCCAGCAGCCCACGACGTCTGGGAGGCATTCAGTACTTC.

The J gene is TRBJ2-1, the V gene TRBV12-5, with D unclear. There are 17 residues in the CDR3. In germline, CDR1 is LGHNT, CDR2 FRNRAP. Trimming stripped 4 bases from V and 1 base from J, with 17 bases between. The CDR3: CASGSSLAANSYNEQFF. For the CDR3, the DNA is TGTGCTAGTGGTTCCTCCTTGGCGGCCAATTCCTACAATGAGCAGTTCTTC.

V usage is TRBV19 and J usage is TRBJ2-3; 10 nucleotides match TRBD2. Unmatched junction bases numbered 8, after V lost 2 bases and J lost 0 bases. CDR1 and CDR2 (germline): LNHDA, SQIVND (reference sequence). The CDR3 spans 18 residues. The CDR3 region has the DNA TGTGCCAGTAGTATAACCCCTAGCGGGAGTGCGAGCACAGATACGCAGTATTTT. Protein: CASSITPSGSASTDTQYF.

The chain couples TRBV18 to TRBJ1-1, with TRBD1 matching 12 bases. The CDR3 covers 17 residues. J gave up 4 bases and V 4 bases, and 10 bases lay outside the gene matches. CDR1 and CDR2 from the germline V gene are KGHSH and LQKENI. CDR3 bases: TGTGCCAGCTCACAATCCGGGACAGGGGGCTCTGGCACTGAAGCTTTCTTT. It codes for CASSQSGTGGSGTEAFF.

By frequency in the sample, this clone is medium-sized. V gene TRBV2 combines with J gene TRBJ2-3, with D perhaps TRBD2 (6 bases). Germline CDR1 is SNHLY and CDR2 is FYNNEI. Trimming took off 6 bases at V and 9 bases at J, with 16 bases between the two ends. This CDR3 is built from 13 residues. The CDR3: CASRRDSQGTQYF. DNA of the CDR3: TGTGCCAGCAGGCGGGACTCCCAAGGCACGCAGTATTTT.

The V call is TRBV30, the J call TRBJ2-5; D may be TRBD2 (5 bases). From germline, CDR1 is GTSNPN and CDR2 SVGIG (reference sequence). The CDR3 is made up of 14 amino acids. The ends were cut back, 2 bases at V and 7 bases at J, with 17 bases in the middle. Here the CDR3 reads CAWSPGAVLGTQYF. The CDR3 nucleotides are TGTGCCTGGAGTCCCGGAGCGGTCCTCGGGACCCAGTACTTC.

This clone was observed a few times. The chain joins TRBV27 to TRBJ2-7, with TRBD1 identical over 8 bases. CDR1 is MNHEY and CDR2 is SMNVEV in the germline V gene (reference sequence). The CDR3 has 14 amino acids. V was clipped by 6 bases and J by 6 bases; unmatched bases: 10. Here the CDR3 reads CASRYRTGLSEQYF. The CDR3 region has the DNA TGTGCCAGCAGGTACAGGACAGGGCTCTCCGAGCAGTACTTC.

V and J are TRBV28 and TRBJ2-1, with 7 bases aligning to TRBD1. There are 15 residues in the CDR3. The V gene end was trimmed by 6 bases and the J gene end by 0 bases; junction bases not matched to a gene: 5. Germline values: CDR1 MDHEN, CDR2 SYDVKM. The CDR3 reads CASRSGTASYNEQFF. Written as DNA, the CDR3 is TGTGCCAGCAGGTCCGGGACAGCCTCCTACAATGAGCAGTTCTTC.

The chain links TRBV5-6 to TRBJ1-2; 7 nucleotides match TRBD1. Unmatched junction bases numbered 7, after V lost 3 bases and J lost 8 bases. The CDR3 is 13 residues long. CDR1 and CDR2 from the germline V gene are SGHDT and YYEEEE. DNA for the CDR3: TGTGCCAGCAGCTCAGGGGGTTCAAGGGGCTACACCTTC. Amino acid sequence: CASSSGGSRGYTF.